This TCR beta chain was documented in a study of OX40 agonist ivuxolimab in advanced cancers. General notes on the study: The costimulatory receptor OX40 (CD134) was targeted by ivuxolimab, a fully human IgG2 agonistic monoclonal antibody. Intravenous ivuxolimab was administered to patients every 2 weeks at six dose levels: 0.01, 0.1, 0.3, 1.5, 3 and 10 mg/kg. Among the roughly 54 dose-escalation patients, some 19 had hepatocellular carcinoma, around 15 melanoma, 9 renal cell carcinoma and 9 head and neck cancer. A male proportion of 82.7% and a mean age of approximately 55 years, ranging from roughly 23 to 80, were recorded for the dose-escalation cohort. Patients were allowed to have had prior anti-PD-1, anti-PD-L1 or anti-CTLA-4 therapy, and around 41% of the dose-escalation patients had previously received checkpoint inhibitors. Three dose-escalation patients achieved partial responses, one with hepatocellular carcinoma and two with cutaneous melanoma. The purpose of peripheral TCRbeta sequencing was to test whether ivuxolimab changed TCR sequence diversity and led to clonal T-cell expansion. The paper covers the monotherapy dose-escalation part of the phase I ivuxolimab trial, which included N of about 56 patients. Overall results and qualifications from the work: In the 0.1-3.0 mg/kg groups, partial responders had among the lowest normalized peripheral clonal expansion, particularly in CD8+ T cells. Low levels of normalized T-cell clonal expansion were also seen in some nonresponding patients. At doses of 0.1 to 3.0 mg/kg, clonal expansion of both CD4+ and CD8+ blood T cells was observed from baseline to week 6. The antigen specificity of the peripheral T cells that underwent clonal expansion was not determined. After ivuxolimab, CD8+ T cells had more expanded clones than CD4+ T cells on average.

Patients with a history of autoimmune disease or receiving systemic immunosuppression were excluded from the trial. In every dose cohort, peripheral blood was drawn for TCR sequencing at baseline, cycle 4 day 1, and cycle 7 day 1. Samples were obtained from an open-label, multicenter, first-in-human phase I dose-escalation trial of ivuxolimab. Adults with locally advanced or metastatic head and neck squamous cell, hepatocellular, melanoma or renal cell carcinoma were enrolled in the trial. Before TCR sequencing, CD4+ and CD8+ T cells were separately sorted from peripheral blood. For this clone: What this receptor recognizes is not known. Nothing much larger sits one base from this clone, and base qualities are not available.

Genomic DNA was extracted from sorted cells for sequencing of the TCRbeta CDR3 region. TCRbeta CDR3 regions were sequenced using the immunoSEQ Assay. The table comes from immuneACCESS by way of TCRdb, which keeps in-frame sequences with V and J called. Part of the clones is missing from these tables; in studies checked, under half for an unresolved V gene and the rest for unknown reasons. The sample records under 90,000 clones, 85% to 90% of which are singletons. The ten largest make up about 1% of the sample. The CDR3 numbers 14 residues from cysteine through phenylalanine. Only the CDR3 DNA is retained, 42 bases long and in frame from the first base. Based on the germline V gene (reference sequence), the CDR1 and CDR2 sequences are SEHNR and FQNEAQ. V lost 0 bases and J lost 5 bases; the stretch between them is 10 bases long.

The sequence joins TRBV7-9 to TRBJ2-5; the D gene is perhaps TRBD2, on 6 matching bases. The sample was CD4+ or CD8+ T cells sorted from blood, taken in a trial of the OX40 agonist ivuxolimab. The clonotype comes from an adult with an advanced solid tumor such as melanoma, head and neck, liver or kidney cancer. The encoded CDR3 is CASSLASGVETQYF. The DNA is as follows: TGTGCCAGCAGCTTAGCCTCGGGAGTCGAGACCCAGTACTTC.